This T cell receptor beta chain was observed in a study of blood T cell repertoires in COVID-19. The CDR3 runs to 15 residues. Trimming took 6 bases from V and 0 from J, leaving 14 bases between them. Looked up from germline, CDR1 is MDHEN and CDR2 is SYDVKM. Assay used: immunoSEQ multiplex PCR; TCRdb lists only in-frame clones, some missing. The sample lists about 150,000 clones, about nine tenths seen once, with about 2.4% in the top ten. Source material: peripheral blood. The genes are TRBV28 and TRBJ1-1; D may be TRBD1 (5 bases). The sequence came from a woman in her 70s with acute or convalescent COVID-19. CDR3 in amino acids: CASRTASKMNTEAFF. DNA of the CDR3: TGTGCCAGCAGGACAGCCTCCAAGATGAACACTGAAGCTTTCTTT.